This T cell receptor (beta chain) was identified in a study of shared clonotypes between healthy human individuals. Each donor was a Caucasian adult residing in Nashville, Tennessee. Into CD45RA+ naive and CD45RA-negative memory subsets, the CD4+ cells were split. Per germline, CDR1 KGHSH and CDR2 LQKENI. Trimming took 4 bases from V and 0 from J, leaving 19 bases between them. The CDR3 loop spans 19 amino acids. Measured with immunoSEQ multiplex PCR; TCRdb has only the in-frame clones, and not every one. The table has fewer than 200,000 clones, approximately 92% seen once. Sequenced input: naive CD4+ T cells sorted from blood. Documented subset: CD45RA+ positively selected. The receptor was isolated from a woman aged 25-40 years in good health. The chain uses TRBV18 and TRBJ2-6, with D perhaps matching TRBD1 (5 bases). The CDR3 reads CASSQTAYQPLSGANVLTF. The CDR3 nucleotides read TGTGCCAGCTCACAGACAGCATATCAACCCCTCTCTGGGGCCAACGTCCTGACTTTC.